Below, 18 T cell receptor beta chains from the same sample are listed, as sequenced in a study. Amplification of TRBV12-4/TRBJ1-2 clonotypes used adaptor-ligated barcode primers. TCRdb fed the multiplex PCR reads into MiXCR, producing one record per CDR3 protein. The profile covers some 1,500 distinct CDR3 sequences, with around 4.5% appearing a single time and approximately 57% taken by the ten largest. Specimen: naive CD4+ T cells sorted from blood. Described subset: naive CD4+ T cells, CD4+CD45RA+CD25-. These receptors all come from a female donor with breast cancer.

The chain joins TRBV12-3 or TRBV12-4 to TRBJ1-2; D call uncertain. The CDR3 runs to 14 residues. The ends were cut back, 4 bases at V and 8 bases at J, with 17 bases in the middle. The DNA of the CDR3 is TGTGCCAGCAGTTATTTGGTCCGAGGAGGCGGCTACACCTTC. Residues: CASSYLVRGGGYTF.

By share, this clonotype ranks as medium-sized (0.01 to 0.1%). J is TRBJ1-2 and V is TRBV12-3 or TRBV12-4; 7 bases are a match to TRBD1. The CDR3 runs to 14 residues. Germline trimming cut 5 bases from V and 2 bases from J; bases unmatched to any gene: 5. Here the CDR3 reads CASSPDRENYGYTF. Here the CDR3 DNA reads TGTGCCAGCAGTCCAGACAGGGAGAACTATGGCTACACCTTC.

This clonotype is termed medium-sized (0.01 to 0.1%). The CDR3 DNA reads as TGTGCCAGCAGTAGAAACAGGGGAAACTATGGCTACACCTTC. This codes for CASSRNRGNYGYTF. The chain employs TRBV12-3 or TRBV12-4 and TRBJ1-2; 7 bases fit TRBD1. CDR3 length: 14 amino acids. The junction had 5 bases not matched to a gene; V was cut back by 5 bases and J by 2 bases.

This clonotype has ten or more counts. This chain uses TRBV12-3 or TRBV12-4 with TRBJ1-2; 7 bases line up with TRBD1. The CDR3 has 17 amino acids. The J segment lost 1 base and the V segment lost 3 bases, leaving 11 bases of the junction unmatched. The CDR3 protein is CASSFGDRRRINYGYTF. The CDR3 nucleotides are TGTGCCAGCAGTTTTGGGGACAGACGGCGGATTAACTATGGCTACACCTTC.

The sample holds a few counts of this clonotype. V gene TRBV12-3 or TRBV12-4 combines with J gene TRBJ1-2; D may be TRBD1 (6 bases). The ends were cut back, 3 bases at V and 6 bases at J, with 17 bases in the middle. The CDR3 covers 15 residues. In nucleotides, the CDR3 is TGTGCCAGCAGTTTCGGTGGAGGACAGCTAAATGGCTACACCTTC. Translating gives CASSFGGGQLNGYTF.

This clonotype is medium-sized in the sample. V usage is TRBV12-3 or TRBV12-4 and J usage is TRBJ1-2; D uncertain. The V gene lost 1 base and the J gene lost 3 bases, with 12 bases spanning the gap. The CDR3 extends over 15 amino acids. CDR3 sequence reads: CASSLVDINHYGYTF. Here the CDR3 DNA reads TGTGCCAGCAGTTTAGTTGACATAAATCACTATGGCTACACCTTC.

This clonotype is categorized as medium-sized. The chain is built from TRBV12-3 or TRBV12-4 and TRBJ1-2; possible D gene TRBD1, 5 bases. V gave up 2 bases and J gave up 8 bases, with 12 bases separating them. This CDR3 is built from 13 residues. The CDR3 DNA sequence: TGTGCCAGCAGTTTACAGGGTCCTTGGGGCTACACCTTC. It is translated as CASSLQGPWGYTF.

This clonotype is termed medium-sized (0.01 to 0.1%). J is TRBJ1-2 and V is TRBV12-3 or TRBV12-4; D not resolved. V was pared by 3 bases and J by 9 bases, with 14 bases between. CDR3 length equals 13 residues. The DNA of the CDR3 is TGTGCCAGCAGTTTTATCGGTTCGGTGAGCTACACCTTC. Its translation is CASSFIGSVSYTF.

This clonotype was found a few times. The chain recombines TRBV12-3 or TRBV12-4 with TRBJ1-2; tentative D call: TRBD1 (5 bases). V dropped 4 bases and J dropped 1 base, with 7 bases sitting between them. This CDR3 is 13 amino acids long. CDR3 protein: CASSWDGNYGYTF. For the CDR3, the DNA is TGTGCCAGCAGTTGGGACGGTAACTATGGCTACACCTTC.

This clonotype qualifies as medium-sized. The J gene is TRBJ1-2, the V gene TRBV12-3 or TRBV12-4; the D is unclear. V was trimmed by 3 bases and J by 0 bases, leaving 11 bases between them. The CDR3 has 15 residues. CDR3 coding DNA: TGTGCCAGCAGTTTGTCCCGGACGGCTAACTATGGCTACACCTTC. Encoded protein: CASSLSRTANYGYTF.

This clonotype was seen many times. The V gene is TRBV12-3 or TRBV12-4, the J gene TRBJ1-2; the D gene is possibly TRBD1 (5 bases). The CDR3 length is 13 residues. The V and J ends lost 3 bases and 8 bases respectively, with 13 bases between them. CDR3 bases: TGTGCCAGCAGTTTCCCGCAGGGTTGGGGCTACACCTTC. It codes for CASSFPQGWGYTF.

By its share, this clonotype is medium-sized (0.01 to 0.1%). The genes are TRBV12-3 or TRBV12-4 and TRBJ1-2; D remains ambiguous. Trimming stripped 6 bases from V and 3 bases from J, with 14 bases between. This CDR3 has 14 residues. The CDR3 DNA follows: TGTGCCAGCAGCACCTCCGGGGAAGACTATGGCTACACCTTC. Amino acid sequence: CASSTSGEDYGYTF.

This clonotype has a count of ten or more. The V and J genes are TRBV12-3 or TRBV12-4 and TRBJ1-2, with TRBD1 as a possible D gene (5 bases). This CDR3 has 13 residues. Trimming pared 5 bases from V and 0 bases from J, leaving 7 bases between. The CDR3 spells CASSLQANYGYTF. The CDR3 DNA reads TGTGCCAGCAGTCTACAGGCTAACTATGGCTACACCTTC.

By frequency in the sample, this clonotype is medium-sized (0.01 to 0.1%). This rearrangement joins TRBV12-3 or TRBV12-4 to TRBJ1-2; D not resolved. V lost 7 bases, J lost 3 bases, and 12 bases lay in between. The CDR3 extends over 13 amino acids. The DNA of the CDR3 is TGTGCCAGCACGGAGGTGGCGGACTATGGCTACACCTTC. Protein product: CASTEVADYGYTF.

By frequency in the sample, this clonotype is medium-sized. CDR3 nucleotides: TGTGCCAGCAGTTTAGTGGTAGGGGCGGGCGGCTACACCTTC. The encoded protein is CASSLVVGAGGYTF. The gene calls are TRBV12-3 or TRBV12-4 and TRBJ1-2, with a tentative D call TRBD1 (5 bases). The CDR3 extends over 14 amino acids. Between the trimmed V and J ends, which lost 1 base and 8 bases, there was a span of 14 bases.

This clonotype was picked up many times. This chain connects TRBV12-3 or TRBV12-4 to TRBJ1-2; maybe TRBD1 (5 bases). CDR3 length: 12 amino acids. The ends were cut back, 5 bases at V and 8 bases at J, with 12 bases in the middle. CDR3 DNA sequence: TGTGCCAGCAGTATAGGACATTACGGCTACACCTTC. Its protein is CASSIGHYGYTF.

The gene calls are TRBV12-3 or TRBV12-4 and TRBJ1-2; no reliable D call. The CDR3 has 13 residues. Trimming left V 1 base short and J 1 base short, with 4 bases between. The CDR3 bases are TGTGCCAGCAGTTTAGGAATTAACTATGGCTACACCTTC. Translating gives CASSLGINYGYTF.

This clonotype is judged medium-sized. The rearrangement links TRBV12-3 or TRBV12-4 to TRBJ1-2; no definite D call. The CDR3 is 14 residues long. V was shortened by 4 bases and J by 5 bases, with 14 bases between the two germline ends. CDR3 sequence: CASSSVGPLYGYTF. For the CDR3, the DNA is TGTGCCAGCAGTTCTGTTGGGCCCTTATATGGCTACACCTTC.